These 21 T cell receptor beta chains were all obtained from the same sample, sequenced in a study of blood T cell repertoires in COVID-19. Some clones are missing from TCRdb's copy, which holds only in-frame ones; the method was immunoSEQ multiplex PCR. The data hold 130,000 or so clones, with under 90% observed a single time. The sequenced sample was peripheral blood. The receptor set was obtained from a woman aged 60-75 years with acute or convalescent COVID-19.

This clone was seen only a few times. This chain uses TRBV11-2 with TRBJ2-1, with 12 bases matching TRBD2. The CDR3 contains 17 residues. J was trimmed by 2 bases and V by 5 bases; bases with no gene match: 7. Germline CDR1 reads SGHAT; CDR2 reads FQNNGV. CDR3 in amino acids: CASSHRRLAGAYNEQFF. CDR3 nucleotides: TGTGCCAGCAGCCACAGAAGACTAGCGGGGGCCTACAATGAGCAGTTCTTC.

The chain carries TRBV10-2 and TRBJ1-2, with TRBD1 matching over 7 bases. V lost 2 bases to trimming and J lost 14 bases; unmatched junction nucleotides: 11. Per the germline V gene, CDR1 is WSHSY and CDR2 is SAAADI. CDR3 length: 13 amino acids. The CDR3 nucleotides are TGCGCCAGCAGTGAGGACGGGACAGCCTCTTTGACCTTC. Translation: CASSEDGTASLTF.

J is TRBJ1-1 and V is TRBV19; TRBD1 matches at 7 bases. The V gene's germline CDR1 is LNHDA and CDR2 SQIVND (reference sequence). Unmatched junction bases numbered 4, after V lost 5 bases and J lost 1 base. The CDR3 length is 14 residues. The CDR3 sequence is CASSLWTGNTEAFF. The DNA of the CDR3 is TGTGCCAGTAGTCTCTGGACAGGGAACACTGAAGCTTTCTTT.

The V call is TRBV14, the J call TRBJ2-5; the D gene is possibly TRBD1 (6 bases). CDR3 length: 14 residues. V was cut by 3 bases and J by 3 bases, with 11 bases left in between. CDR1 and CDR2 (germline): SGHDN, FVKESK. The CDR3 DNA sequence: TGTGCCAGCAGCCACAGGACAGCCGAAGAGACCCAGTACTTC. Translating it yields CASSHRTAEETQYF.

The chain joins TRBV3-1 (or the pseudogene TRBV3-2) to TRBJ1-1; no definite D call. Germline V gene sequence: CDR1 LGHDT, CDR2 YNNKEL (reference sequence). The CDR3 covers 13 residues. Trimming took 2 bases from V and 13 from J, leaving 17 bases between them. This CDR3 reads CASSQTPGPRGFF. In DNA, the CDR3 is TGTGCCAGCAGCCAAACCCCGGGTCCTCGGGGTTTCTTT.

V is TRBV12-5 and J is TRBJ1-5; 9 bases fit TRBD1. With V trimmed by 3 bases and J by 16 bases, 10 bases remained unmatched. The CDR3 spans 13 residues. CDR1 LGHNT and CDR2 FRNRAP come from the germline V gene. The CDR3 DNA reads TGTGCTAGTGGTTTTTCGGACAGGGGTCGATATCATTTT. As protein: CASGFSDRGRYHF. The full variable domain, completed using reference TRBV12-5 and TRBJ1-5, is DARVTQTPRHKVTEMGQEVTMRCQPILGHNTVFWYRQTMMQGLELLAYFRNRAPLDDSGMPKDRFSAEMPDATLATLKIQPSEPRDSAVYFCASGFSDRGRYHFGDGTRLSIL.

In the case of this clone: Other nucleotide sequences from this sample produce the same CDR3. The chain uses TRBV3-1 (or the pseudogene TRBV3-2) and TRBJ1-1, with no clear D. V shed 3 bases and J shed 1 base, with 6 bases lying between them. Germline V gives CDR1 LGHDT, CDR2 YNNKEL (reference sequence). This CDR3 is 13 amino acids long. This chain's CDR3 is CASSQAGNTEAFF. DNA for the CDR3: TGTGCCAGCAGCCAGGCAGGGAACACTGAAGCTTTCTTT.

Turning to this clone: Other DNA sequences from this sample encode an identical CDR3 as well. In DNA, the CDR3 is TGTGCCAGCAGCTTAGGACAGGGCGGTGAAAAACTGTTTTTT. It codes for CASSLGQGGEKLFF. This chain joins TRBV7-9 and TRBJ1-4; 7 nucleotides agree with TRBD1. Germline V gives CDR1 SEHNR, CDR2 FQNEAQ (reference sequence). The junction had 3 bases not matched to a gene; V was cut back by 1 base and J by 7 bases. CDR3 size: 14 residues.

The chain combines TRBV6-5 with TRBJ1-1; D is perhaps TRBD1 (5 bases). V lost 9 bases, J lost 5 bases, and 10 bases lay in between. The germline CDR1 and CDR2 sequences are MNHEY and SVGAGI. The CDR3 totals 11 residues. The CDR3 loop reads CASCPGTEAFF. CDR3 sequence (DNA): TGTGCCAGTTGCCCAGGGACTGAAGCTTTCTTT.

The chain employs TRBV13 and TRBJ1-1, with D tentatively TRBD1 (6 bases). Trimming pared 5 bases from V and 1 base from J, leaving 11 bases between. This CDR3 region has 14 residues. CDR1 is PRHDT and CDR2 is FYEKMQ in the germline V gene (reference sequence). CDR3 bases: TGTGCCAGCAGCCTCCCGACAGGGAACACTGAAGCTTTCTTT. It is translated as CASSLPTGNTEAFF.

The chain joins TRBV7-9 to TRBJ2-3; possible D gene TRBD1, 5 bases. Trimming took off 6 bases at V and 5 bases at J, with 12 bases between the two ends. Germline V gene sequence: CDR1 SEHNR, CDR2 FQNEAQ (reference sequence). This CDR3 spans 13 amino acids. The CDR3 sequence: CASSWGTGDTQYF. In DNA form, the CDR3 reads TGTGCCAGCAGTTGGGGCACGGGAGATACGCAGTATTTT.

This clone was found a few times. The chain recombines TRBV7-9 with TRBJ2-7; D is possibly TRBD1 (6 bases). V gave up 5 bases and J gave up 1 base, with 21 bases separating them. This CDR3 is 17 amino acids long. Looked up from germline, CDR1 is SEHNR and CDR2 is FQNEAQ (reference sequence). The CDR3 loop reads CASSPFTERGTSYEQYF. CDR3 nucleotides: TGTGCCAGCAGCCCTTTCACAGAGAGGGGGACGTCCTACGAGCAGTACTTC.

The rearrangement uses TRBV7-9 and TRBJ2-7; no clear D. The germline gives CDR1 SEHNR, CDR2 FQNEAQ (reference sequence). There are 14 residues in the CDR3. Trimming shortened V by 1 base and J by 1 base, and 8 bases separated the two germline ends. The chain's CDR3 is CASSLGLASYEQYF. CDR3 in DNA: TGTGCCAGCAGCTTAGGACTGGCGTCCTACGAGCAGTACTTC.

The rearrangement links TRBV4-1 to TRBJ1-5; D is perhaps TRBD1 (5 bases). The CDR3 contains 18 residues. In germline, CDR1 is MGHRA, CDR2 YSYEKL. Trimming removed 2 bases from V and 0 bases from J, with 17 bases in between. In nucleotides, the CDR3 is TGCGCCAGCAGCCAAACGGCAGGGCGAAGATATAGCAATCAGCCCCAGCATTTT. As protein: CASSQTAGRRYSNQPQHF.

CDR3 DNA sequence: TGTGCCAGCAGTCCTGGACAGGCCTATGGCTACACCTTC. It yields the protein CASSPGQAYGYTF. The chain joins TRBV2 to TRBJ1-2; 7 positions match TRBD1. J was trimmed by 4 bases and V by 5 bases; bases with no gene match: 4. The germline CDR1 and CDR2 sequences are SNHLY and FYNNEI. The CDR3 is made up of 13 amino acids.

The chain couples TRBV7-3 to TRBJ2-1; D unclear. CDR3 size: 13 residues. Germline V gene data show CDR1 as SGHTA and CDR2 as FQGTGA. V gave up 0 bases and J gave up 4 bases, with 4 bases separating them. The CDR3 sequence: CASSLTSYNEQFF. CDR3 sequence (DNA): TGTGCCAGCAGCTTAACCAGTTACAATGAGCAGTTCTTC.

The V gene is TRBV5-8, the J gene TRBJ1-2; D perhaps matches TRBD1 (5 bases). The CDR3 length is 13 residues. The V gene's germline CDR1 is SGHTS and CDR2 YDEGEE. Trimming left V 0 bases short and J 7 bases short, with 10 bases between. The chain's CDR3 is CASSLERGAGYTF. CDR3 nucleotides: TGTGCCAGCAGCTTGGAAAGGGGCGCTGGCTACACCTTC.

This clone was seen more than once but under ten times. The gene calls are TRBV7-9 and TRBJ1-1; 9 bases agree with TRBD1. The CDR3 length is 13 residues. V was clipped by 4 bases and J by 6 bases; unmatched bases: 3. Germline values: CDR1 SEHNR, CDR2 FQNEAQ (reference sequence). CDR3 in amino acids: CASSSRQGAEAFF. The CDR3, as DNA: TGTGCCAGCAGCTCCCGACAGGGGGCTGAAGCTTTCTTT.

In its sample, this clone was seen once. The rearrangement links TRBV27 to TRBJ1-1; 8 bases align to TRBD1. This CDR3 is 16 amino acids long. The germline V gene encodes CDR1 MNHEY and CDR2 SMNVEV (reference sequence). The junction had 8 bases not matched to a gene; V was cut back by 5 bases and J by 0 bases. The CDR3: CASSPWTGHVNTEAFF. In nucleotides, the CDR3 is TGTGCCAGCAGTCCTTGGACAGGGCACGTGAACACTGAAGCTTTCTTT.

This clone occurred a few times. The chain uses TRBV6-5 and TRBJ1-4; tentative D call: TRBD1 (6 bases). The CDR3 has 14 residues. Germline CDR1 is MNHEY and CDR2 is SVGAGI. V gave up 4 bases and J gave up 7 bases, with 13 bases separating them. The CDR3 sequence is CASSSGTLVEKLFF. In nucleotides, the CDR3 is TGTGCCAGCAGTTCCGGGACATTGGTTGAAAAACTGTTTTTT.

V gene TRBV5-1 combines with J gene TRBJ2-1, with 7 positions matching TRBD1. There are 15 residues in the CDR3. CDR1 is SGHRS and CDR2 is YFSETQ in the germline V gene. The trim removed 2 bases at V and 6 bases at J, leaving 8 bases unmatched. The CDR3 DNA is TGCGCCAGCAGCTTAAGGTTTCGACAGGGCAATGAGCAGTTCTTC. Translation: CASSLRFRQGNEQFF.